This is a list of T cell receptor beta chains from one sample in a study of beta chain features in type 1 diabetes. Assay used: immunoSEQ multiplex PCR; TCRdb lists only in-frame clones, some missing. The table has 680,000 or so clones, 13% seen once. Sequences were obtained from naive CD4+ T cells from blood. The receptor set was obtained from a man aged 18 to 30 with type 1 diabetes. The CDR3 runs from the conserved cysteine through the conserved F or W. Fields, in order: clone size, D gene, V gene, J gene, CDR3 protein, CDR3 DNA. A D gene is named only where the DNA matches it firmly. Rows may omit the clone size; those that give it use once, few, many or a size class.

NA,NA,TRBV7-9,TRBJ1-2,CASSMDPGGYTF,TGTGCCAGCAGCATGGATCCGGGTGGCTACACCTTC
NA,TRBD1,TRBV6-1,TRBJ1-6,CASRTDRGGNSPLHF,TGTGCCAGCAGAACGGACAGGGGAGGAAATTCACCCCTCCACTTT
few,TRBD2,TRBV30,TRBJ2-3,CAWTRSTSGGLDTQYF,TGTGCCTGGACCCGCTCGACTAGCGGGGGGTTGGATACGCAGTATTTT
few,NA,TRBV6-5,TRBJ2-3,CAISSDSSTDTQYF,TGTGCCATCAGTTCAGACAGTAGCACAGATACGCAGTATTTT
NA,NA,TRBV15,TRBJ1-6,CATSSRLSGGHSPLHF,TGTGCCACCAGTTCCAGATTATCCGGAGGCCATTCACCCCTCCACTTT
few,TRBD1,TRBV9,TRBJ1-1,CASSVRQGMGTEAFF,TGTGCCAGCAGCGTACGACAGGGTATGGGCACTGAAGCTTTCTTT
few,TRBD1,TRBV2,TRBJ2-3,CASSEKGAHSLTDTQYF,TGTGCCAGCAGTGAAAAGGGGGCCCACTCGCTCACAGATACGCAGTATTTT
NA,NA,TRBV9,TRBJ2-3,CASSIGTAKATQYF,TGTGCCAGCAGCATCGGGACCGCTAAGGCCACGCAGTATTTT
NA,TRBD1,TRBV29-1,TRBJ1-1,CSAAGTENTEAFF,TGCAGCGCCGCGGGGACAGAAAACACTGAAGCTTTCTTT
NA,NA,TRBV21-1,TRBJ1-5,CASSKVGGFNQPQHF,TGTGCCAGCAGCAAAGTAGGCGGATTCAATCAGCCCCAGCATTTT
few,NA,TRBV5-6,TRBJ2-7,CASSLRGPGAYEQYF,TGTGCCAGCAGCTTAAGGGGTCCAGGGGCGTACGAGCAGTACTTC
NA,NA,TRBV4-2,TRBJ1-2,CASSPKGHLYTF,TGTGCCAGCAGCCCTAAGGGCCATCTATACACCTTC
NA,NA,TRBV15,TRBJ1-6,CATSRDGAGDGPLHF,TGTGCCACCAGCAGAGATGGGGCAGGGGATGGACCCCTCCACTTT
NA,NA,TRBV7-9,TRBJ2-3,CASSLAPTDTQYF,TGTGCCAGCAGCTTAGCCCCTACAGATACGCAGTATTTT
NA,TRBD1,TRBV7-9,TRBJ2-5,CASSTGVKETQYF,TGTGCCAGCTCCACAGGGGTCAAAGAGACCCAGTACTTC
few,TRBD1,TRBV10-3,TRBJ2-7,CAISEGTGGEQYF,TGTGCCATCAGTGAGGGGACAGGGGGCGAGCAGTACTTC
NA,NA,TRBV7-9,TRBJ2-7,CASSLARGREQYF,TGTGCCAGCAGCTTAGCACGGGGTCGCGAGCAGTACTTC
NA,NA,TRBV19,TRBJ1-4,CASSPRTATNEKLFF,TGTGCCAGTAGTCCCAGGACAGCAACTAATGAAAAACTGTTTTTT
few,TRBD1,TRBV4-1,TRBJ2-5,CASSLRDRDFTQYF,TGCGCCAGCAGCCTCCGGGACAGGGATTTTACCCAGTACTTC
few,NA,TRBV14,TRBJ1-2,CASSRSGPPYGYTF,TGTGCCAGCAGCCGAAGTGGGCCCCCTTATGGCTACACCTTC
NA,NA,TRBV2,TRBJ2-1,CASKGQSYNEQFF,TGTGCCAGCAAAGGACAGTCCTACAATGAGCAGTTCTTC
few,NA,TRBV4-2,TRBJ1-1,CASSQVVTGSLNTEAFF,TGTGCCAGCAGCCAAGTTGTTACAGGGTCCTTGAACACTGAAGCTTTCTTT
NA,NA,TRBV5-1,TRBJ2-1,CASSATRGTYNEQFF,TGCGCCAGCAGCGCTACGAGGGGGACCTACAATGAGCAGTTCTTC
NA,NA,TRBV7-9,TRBJ1-3,CASSSISGNTIYF,TGTGCCAGCAGCTCTATCTCTGGAAACACCATATATTTT
few,NA,TRBV28,TRBJ1-1,CASSPDIVAEAFF,TGTGCCAGCAGTCCTGACATCGTCGCTGAAGCTTTCTTT
few,NA,TRBV25-1,TRBJ1-2,CASSLTENYGYTF,TGTGCCAGCAGCCTGACTGAAAACTATGGCTACACCTTC
NA,NA,TRBV29-1,TRBJ1-2,CSVGGQGSHGYTF,TGCAGCGTTGGTGGGCAGGGAAGCCATGGCTACACCTTC
NA,TRBD1,TRBV29-1,TRBJ2-1,CSVERQGDEQFF,TGCAGCGTTGAAAGGCAGGGGGATGAGCAGTTCTTC
NA,NA,TRBV7-9,TRBJ1-3,CASSFNGVGNTIYF,TGTGCCAGCAGCTTTAACGGAGTTGGAAACACCATATATTTT
NA,TRBD2,TRBV30,TRBJ2-5,CAWSLAGGSGTQYF,TGTGCCTGGAGTCTAGCGGGGGGGTCCGGGACCCAGTACTTC
NA,NA,TRBV20-1,TRBJ1-1,CSASRGTEAFF,TGCAGTGCTAGTCGCGGTACTGAAGCTTTCTTT
NA,NA,TRBV19,TRBJ1-5,CASSRGITSNQPQHF,TGTGCCAGTAGTCGAGGGATAACAAGCAATCAGCCCCAGCATTTT
few,NA,TRBV10-3,TRBJ2-7,CAISESDNYEQYF,TGTGCCATCAGTGAGTCGGATAATTACGAGCAGTACTTC